Each of the 31 T cell receptor beta chains below was sequenced from the same sample in a study of resident and recirculating memory T cells in vitiligo. Sequencing was performed with immunoSEQ multiplex PCR; in TCRdb, only in-frame clones are kept and a portion is missing. Of fewer than 80,000 clones in the sample, roughly 92% were seen once. The sequencing sample was made of blood. The receptors were sampled from a male donor with vitiligo.

In DNA form, the CDR3 reads TGTGCCACCAGCAGACCGAATCAGGGACAAGAGACCCAGTACTTC. This sequence encodes CATSRPNQGQETQYF. V and J are TRBV15 and TRBJ2-5; tentatively, D is TRBD1 (5 bases). The CDR3 is 15 amino acids. The V and J ends lost 2 bases and 2 bases respectively, with 12 bases between them. Germline V gene sequence: CDR1 LNHNV, CDR2 YYDKDF (reference sequence).

As regards this clone: The junction departs from the called germline gene at one end, perhaps through a read error. The genes are TRBV7-7 and TRBJ1-1; 7 nucleotides match TRBD1. Germline V gene data show CDR1 as SSHAT and CDR2 as FNYEAQ (reference sequence). This CDR3 has 13 amino acids. This CDR3 is CASSRDRNTEAFF. For the CDR3, the DNA is TGTGCTAGCAGCCGGGACAGGAACACTGAAGCTTTCTTT.

The chain couples TRBV18 to TRBJ2-1; tentatively, D is TRBD2 (5 bases). This CDR3 has 13 amino acids. The V gene lost 3 bases and the J gene lost 7 bases, with 10 bases spanning the gap. Germline CDR1 is KGHSH and CDR2 is LQKENI. The CDR3 sequence: CASSPVARNEQFF. CDR3 DNA sequence: TGTGCCAGCTCACCGGTAGCGAGGAATGAGCAGTTCTTC.

The chain couples TRBV19 to TRBJ1-4; D gene ambiguous. CDR3 length: 15 amino acids. Per the germline V gene, CDR1 is LNHDA and CDR2 is SQIVND (reference sequence). The germline V and J ends were trimmed by 3 bases and 3 bases, with 11 bases remaining between them. In nucleotides, the CDR3 is TGTGCCAGTAGTATCCCGGCTGCGGCTAATGAAAAACTGTTTTTT. It specifies CASSIPAAANEKLFF.

This chain links TRBV27 with TRBJ2-3; TRBD2 aligns across 13 bases. Germline assignment: CDR1 MNHEY and CDR2 SMNVEV (reference sequence). The CDR3 runs to 16 residues. The V gene end was trimmed by 4 bases and the J gene end by 4 bases; junction bases not matched to a gene: 5. The CDR3, as DNA: TGTGCCAGCAGTTCCCATGGGACTAGCGGGGCAGATACGCAGTATTTT. Translated: CASSSHGTSGADTQYF.

This clone has just a few counts. This chain joins TRBV28 and TRBJ2-2; D is perhaps TRBD2 (6 bases). With 3 bases removed from V and 5 bases from J, the gap between germline ends came to 13 bases. The CDR3 is 15 amino acids. Germline values: CDR1 MDHEN, CDR2 SYDVKM. The CDR3 loop reads CASSFGGARTGELFF. CDR3 coding DNA: TGTGCCAGCAGTTTCGGCGGGGCGCGGACCGGGGAGCTGTTTTTT.

The chain recombines TRBV7-2 with TRBJ1-2; TRBD1 aligns across 9 bases. CDR3 length: 16 residues. Trimming took 0 bases from V and 1 from J; bases not matched to a gene: 3. From germline, CDR1 is SGHTA and CDR2 FQGNSA. The CDR3 sequence: CASSLAGQGSNYGYTF. In DNA, the CDR3 is TGTGCCAGCAGCTTAGCTGGACAGGGGAGTAACTATGGCTACACCTTC. The entire variable domain, with the rest obtained from reference TRBV7-2 and TRBJ1-2, is as follows: GAGVSQSPSNKVTEKGKDVELRCDPISGHTALYWYRQSLGQGLEFLIYFQGNSAPDKSGLPSDRFSAERTGGSVSTLTIQRTQQEDSAVYLCASSLAGQGSNYGYTFGSGTRLTVV.

The rearrangement joins TRBV14 to TRBJ2-7; the D gene is possibly TRBD1 (5 bases). Germline CDR1 is SGHDN and CDR2 is FVKESK. V lost 0 bases, J lost 3 bases, and 12 bases lay in between. The CDR3 extends over 15 amino acids. The CDR3 nucleotides are TGTGCCAGCAGCCAAGATGCAGGGTCATTCTACGAGCAGTACTTC. Its protein product is CASSQDAGSFYEQYF.

The chain carries TRBV7-2 and TRBJ2-3; no reliable D call. Germline values: CDR1 SGHTA, CDR2 FQGNSA. The CDR3 sequence is 13 residues long. Trimming shortened V by 6 bases and J by 2 bases, and 9 bases separated the two germline ends. DNA for the CDR3: TGTGCCAGCAGGGCAGAATACACAGATACGCAGTATTTT. Its translation: CASRAEYTDTQYF.

This clone has a handful of counts. The V call is TRBV4-3, the J call TRBJ1-3; 9 bases line up with TRBD1. The germline V gene encodes CDR1 LGHNA and CDR2 YSLEER. The CDR3 consists of 16 residues. Trimming took 0 bases from V and 4 from J; bases not matched to a gene: 4. In DNA form, the CDR3 reads TGCGCCAGCAGCCAAGATGCCGGGACAGGGGGAAACACCATATATTTT. Residues: CASSQDAGTGGNTIYF.

The chain has TRBV11-2 and TRBJ1-2; no clear D. Trimming took off 2 bases at V and 10 bases at J, with 20 bases between the two ends. CDR1 and CDR2 (germline): SGHAT, FQNNGV. This CDR3 comprises 15 residues. The CDR3 sequence is CASSLLRGLEGDYTF. In nucleotides, the CDR3 is TGTGCCAGCAGCTTACTGCGGGGTTTGGAGGGAGACTACACCTTC. Filled out from reference TRBV11-2 and TRBJ1-2, the complete variable domain reads EAGVAQSPRYKIIEKRQSVAFWCNPISGHATLYWYQQILGQGPKLLIQFQNNGVVDDSQLPKDRFSAERLKGVDSTLKIQPAKLEDSAVYLCASSLLRGLEGDYTFGSGTRLTVV.

V and J are TRBV9 and TRBJ2-7; perhaps TRBD1 as D (7 bases). From germline, CDR1 is SGDLS and CDR2 YYNGEE. The CDR3 runs to 15 residues. The V end was cut by 4 bases, the J end by 3 bases, with 17 bases between. DNA of the CDR3: TGTGCCAGCAGCCCTCAACAGGGGAGGAACTACGAGCAGTACTTC. Its protein product is CASSPQQGRNYEQYF.

The rearrangement links TRBV7-2 to TRBJ2-3; no definite D call. The CDR3 covers 16 residues. The V end lost 1 base, the J end lost 2 bases, and 13 bases lay between the germline ends. The germline gives CDR1 SGHTA, CDR2 FQGNSA. The DNA for the CDR3 is TGTGCCAGCAGCTTAGATCCTTCAGTTCTCACAGATACGCAGTATTTT. This codes for CASSLDPSVLTDTQYF.

This chain uses TRBV6-1 with TRBJ2-7; D might be TRBD1 (5 bases). V gave up 2 bases and J gave up 4 bases, with 15 bases separating them. Germline V lookup: CDR1 MNHNS, CDR2 SASEGT. The CDR3 loop spans 15 amino acids. The CDR3 bases are TGTGCCAGCAGTGAATTTGGGCAGGGTCCATACGAGCAGTACTTC. It specifies CASSEFGQGPYEQYF.

The chain employs TRBV6-6 and TRBJ1-1, with 7 bases lining up with TRBD1. In germline, CDR1 is MNHNY, CDR2 SVGAGI (reference sequence). The CDR3 covers 16 residues. The junction had 13 bases not matched to a gene; V was cut back by 5 bases and J by 4 bases. CDR3 residues: CASSIPRRGRSTEAFF. The CDR3 coding sequence is TGTGCCAGCAGTATCCCCCGGAGGGGGCGAAGCACTGAAGCTTTCTTT.

This clone showed up just a few times. The V and J genes are TRBV5-1 and TRBJ2-2, with 9 bases matching TRBD1. The CDR3 extends over 16 amino acids. V dropped 1 base and J dropped 8; count of bases not matched to a gene: 9. The germline CDR1 and CDR2 sequences are SGHRS and YFSETQ. DNA of the CDR3: TGCGCCAGCAGCTTGCAACAGGGGGCCGGGTCAGGGGAGCTGTTTTTT. Its protein product is CASSLQQGAGSGELFF.

CDR3 protein: CASSRAGYNEQFF. In DNA, the CDR3 is TGTGCCAGCAGTCGGGCGGGTTACAATGAGCAGTTCTTC. This chain joins TRBV6-6 and TRBJ2-1; D perhaps matches TRBD2 (5 bases). CDR1 and CDR2 from the germline V gene are MNHNY and SVGAGI (reference sequence). This CDR3 is built from 13 residues. V lost 5 bases to trimming and J lost 4 bases, with 9 bases between them.

The CDR3 loop is CASSLAGGHHKGQETQYF. The DNA for the CDR3 is TGTGCCAGCAGCCTAGCGGGGGGGCATCACAAGGGCCAAGAGACCCAGTACTTC. V usage is TRBV11-3 and J usage is TRBJ2-5; 12 bases are a match to TRBD2. Losses at the gene ends were 5 bases for V and 1 base for J; bases not matched to a gene: 11. CDR3 length: 18 amino acids. The germline gives CDR1 SGHNT, CDR2 YENEEA.

This chain links TRBV5-1 with TRBJ2-2; D perhaps matches TRBD2 (5 bases). This CDR3 is built from 13 residues. The germline V and J ends were trimmed by 4 bases and 2 bases, with 6 bases remaining between them. From germline, CDR1 is SGHRS and CDR2 YFSETQ. The CDR3 reads CASSDYNTGELFF. As DNA, the CDR3 is TGCGCCAGCAGCGACTACAACACCGGGGAGCTGTTTTTT.

The chain carries TRBV9 and TRBJ2-1; D perhaps matches TRBD2 (7 bases). The V end lost 1 base, the J end lost 6 bases, and 11 bases lay between the germline ends. The CDR3 runs 14 residues. Germline-derived CDR1 and CDR2 are SGDLS and YYNGEE. DNA of the CDR3: TGTGCCAGCAGCGTAACGGGGGGCCCCAATGAGCAGTTCTTC. Protein: CASSVTGGPNEQFF.

In its sample, this clone is medium-sized. The chain links TRBV6-4 to TRBJ2-3; 9 bases fit TRBD1. In germline, CDR1 is MRHNA, CDR2 SNTAGT. The junction had 0 bases not matched to a gene; V was cut back by 4 bases and J by 1 base. This CDR3 comprises 14 residues. CDR3 protein: CASSGTGGTDTQYF. CDR3 bases: TGTGCCAGCAGTGGGACAGGGGGCACAGATACGCAGTATTTT.

DNA for the CDR3: TGCAGCGTTGAAGATGAGGTCGGGGTCGAGCAGTTCTTC. Translated, it gives CSVEDEVGVEQFF. The rearrangement uses TRBV29-1 and TRBJ2-1; D is possibly TRBD2 (5 bases). The length of the CDR3 is 13 residues. Germline V lookup: CDR1 SQVTM, CDR2 ANQGSEA. V lost 0 bases and J lost 10, with 13 bases in between.

V and J are TRBV4-2 and TRBJ2-2; weak D call: TRBD2 (6 bases). The germline CDR1 and CDR2 sequences are LGHNA and YNFKEQ. Trimming removed 2 bases at V and 6 bases at J, with 16 bases between. The CDR3 runs to 16 residues. The CDR3 loop reads CASSQTRIGGAGELFF. CDR3 DNA sequence: TGTGCCAGCAGCCAAACTCGTATCGGAGGGGCCGGGGAGCTGTTTTTT.

The rearrangement links TRBV4-2 to TRBJ2-1, with D uncertain. Trimming cost V 0 bases and J 6 bases, with 6 bases left between them. Germline assignment: CDR1 LGHNA and CDR2 YNFKEQ. CDR3 length: 13 amino acids. CDR3 protein: CASSQDIVNEQFF. CDR3 DNA: TGTGCCAGCAGCCAAGATATAGTCAATGAGCAGTTCTTC.

The chain joins TRBV4-1 to TRBJ2-2; D is unclear. The CDR3 runs 16 residues. CDR1 is MGHRA, CDR2 YSYEKL, per germline. The ends were cut back, 2 bases at V and 0 bases at J, with 10 bases in the middle. The DNA of the CDR3 is TGCGCCAGCAGCCAACCCCAGAAAACGAACACCGGGGAGCTGTTTTTT. It translates to CASSQPQKTNTGELFF.

Written as DNA, the CDR3 is TGTGCCAGCAGCGAAAGAGCGGGGGGACTATACAATGAGCAGTTCTTC. This codes for CASSERAGGLYNEQFF. The chain carries TRBV9 and TRBJ2-1; 9 positions agree with TRBD2. The length of the CDR3 is 16 residues. V gave up 3 bases and J gave up 4 bases; unmatched junction bases: 8. Germline V gives CDR1 SGDLS, CDR2 YYNGEE.

The chain uses TRBV7-9 and TRBJ2-1; D remains ambiguous. Between the trimmed V and J ends, which lost 1 base and 9 bases, there was a span of 10 bases. Germline V lookup: CDR1 SEHNR, CDR2 FQNEAQ (reference sequence). CDR3 length: 13 amino acids. The CDR3 region has the DNA TGTGCCAGCAGCTTAGACTCACGCACTGAGCAGTTCTTC. The encoded protein is CASSLDSRTEQFF.

This rearrangement joins TRBV4-1 to TRBJ1-3, with D unclear. The germline CDR1 and CDR2 sequences are MGHRA and YSYEKL. V was trimmed by 6 bases and J by 0 bases, leaving 12 bases between them. This CDR3 has 15 amino acids. The CDR3 region has the DNA TGCGCCAGCAGTTGGCTGTTCAACTCTGGAAACACCATATATTTT. It is translated as CASSWLFNSGNTIYF.

This chain joins TRBV5-6 and TRBJ2-1; a possible D gene is TRBD1 (6 bases). The CDR3 length is 18 residues. Germline V lookup: CDR1 SGHDT, CDR2 YYEEEE. Trimming cost V 0 bases and J 4 bases, with 20 bases left between them. The CDR3 protein is CASSLDGYRDVLYNEQFF. The CDR3 nucleotides are TGTGCCAGCAGCTTGGACGGGTACAGGGACGTTTTGTACAATGAGCAGTTCTTC.

The J gene is TRBJ1-3, the V gene TRBV5-1, with D uncertain. CDR1 SGHRS and CDR2 YFSETQ come from the germline V gene. The CDR3 covers 15 residues. The V and J ends lost 0 bases and 2 bases respectively, with 9 bases between them. This CDR3 reads CASSLAGQAGNTIYF. In DNA, the CDR3 is TGCGCCAGCAGCTTGGCCGGTCAAGCTGGAAACACCATATATTTT.

The chain has TRBV6-1 and TRBJ2-7; 8 bases agree with TRBD1. This CDR3 region has 15 residues. V dropped 5 bases and J dropped 2; count of bases not matched to a gene: 8. Germline CDR1 is MNHNS and CDR2 is SASEGT. The CDR3, as DNA: TGTGCCAGCAGTCCACAAGGACAGGGACCCTACGAGCAGTACTTC. Translating it yields CASSPQGQGPYEQYF.